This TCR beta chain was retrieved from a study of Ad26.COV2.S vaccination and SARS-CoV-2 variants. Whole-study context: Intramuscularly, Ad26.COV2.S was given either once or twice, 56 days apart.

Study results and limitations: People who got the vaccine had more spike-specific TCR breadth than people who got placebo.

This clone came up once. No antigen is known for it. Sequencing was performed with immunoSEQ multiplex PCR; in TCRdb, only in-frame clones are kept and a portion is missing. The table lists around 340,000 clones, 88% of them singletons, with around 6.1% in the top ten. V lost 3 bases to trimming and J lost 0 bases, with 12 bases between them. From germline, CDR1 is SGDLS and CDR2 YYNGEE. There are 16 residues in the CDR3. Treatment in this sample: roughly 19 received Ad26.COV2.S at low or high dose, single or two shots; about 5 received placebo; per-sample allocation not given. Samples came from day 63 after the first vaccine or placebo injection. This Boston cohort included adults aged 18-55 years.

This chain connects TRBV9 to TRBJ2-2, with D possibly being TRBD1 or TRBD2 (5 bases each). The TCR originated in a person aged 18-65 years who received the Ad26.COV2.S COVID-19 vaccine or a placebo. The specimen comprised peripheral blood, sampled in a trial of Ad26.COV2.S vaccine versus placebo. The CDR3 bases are TGTGCCAGCAGCGCCACCGGGACGCCGAACACCGGGGAGCTGTTTTTT. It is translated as CASSATGTPNTGELFF. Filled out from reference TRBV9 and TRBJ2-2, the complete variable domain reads DSGVTQTPKHLITATGQRVTLRCSPRSGDLSVYWYQQSLDQGLQFLIQYYNGEERAKGNILERFSAQQFPDLHSELNLSSLELGDSALYFCASSATGTPNTGELFFGEGSRLTVL.